This T cell receptor (beta chain) was retrieved from a study of blood T cell repertoires in COVID-19. For the study at large: Material from acute and convalescent COVID-19 was sourced from the United States, Italy and Spain. T cells, B-cell-depleted T cells, or PBMCs provided the cDNA or gDNA that served as material.

As processed by the authors: Using reference gene primer amplification, nucleated cell counts were estimated. The data were produced by immunoSEQ multiplex PCR, yet TCRdb's version contains in-frame clones alone and is incomplete. That table gives V, J and clone size, and the DNA gave D and trimming. The profile covers about 220,000 clones, with around 81% appearing a single time and roughly 3% taken by the ten largest. Deletions cut 3 bases from V and 1 base from J, with 10 bases between. Per germline, CDR1 ENHRY and CDR2 SYGVKD. The CDR3 is made up of 15 amino acids. The sequenced sample consisted of peripheral blood. The clonotype was recovered from a woman in her twenties or thirties who had recovered from COVID-19. The chain carries TRBV10-3 and TRBJ1-5; maybe TRBD1 (6 bases). The CDR3 region has the DNA TGTGCCATCAGTGATTCTCAGGGGAGCAATCAGCCCCAGCATTTT. Amino acids: CAISDSQGSNQPQHF.